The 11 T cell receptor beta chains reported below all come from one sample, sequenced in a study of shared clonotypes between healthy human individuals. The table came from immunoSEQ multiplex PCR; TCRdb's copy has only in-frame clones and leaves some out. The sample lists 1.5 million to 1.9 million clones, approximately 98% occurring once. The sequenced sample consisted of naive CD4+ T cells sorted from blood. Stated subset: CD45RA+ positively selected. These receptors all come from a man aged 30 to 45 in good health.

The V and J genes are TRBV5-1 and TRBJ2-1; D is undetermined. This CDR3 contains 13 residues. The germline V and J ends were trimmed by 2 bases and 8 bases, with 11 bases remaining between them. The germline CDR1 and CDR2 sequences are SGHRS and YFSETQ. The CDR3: CASSLSARDEQFF. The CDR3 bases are TGCGCCAGCAGCTTATCCGCTAGGGATGAGCAGTTCTTC.

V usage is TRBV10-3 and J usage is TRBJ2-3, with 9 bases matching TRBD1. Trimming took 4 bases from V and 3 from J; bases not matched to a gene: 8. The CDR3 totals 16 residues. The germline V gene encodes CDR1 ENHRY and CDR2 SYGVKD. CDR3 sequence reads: CAISALQGARTDTQYF. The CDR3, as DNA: TGTGCCATCAGTGCCCTACAGGGGGCCAGGACAGATACGCAGTATTTT.

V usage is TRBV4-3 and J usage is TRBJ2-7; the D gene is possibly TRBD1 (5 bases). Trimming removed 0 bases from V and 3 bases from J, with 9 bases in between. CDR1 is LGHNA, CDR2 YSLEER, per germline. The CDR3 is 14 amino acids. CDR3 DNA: TGCGCCAGCAGCCAAGAGGGCAGGGACTACGAGCAGTACTTC. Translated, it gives CASSQEGRDYEQYF.

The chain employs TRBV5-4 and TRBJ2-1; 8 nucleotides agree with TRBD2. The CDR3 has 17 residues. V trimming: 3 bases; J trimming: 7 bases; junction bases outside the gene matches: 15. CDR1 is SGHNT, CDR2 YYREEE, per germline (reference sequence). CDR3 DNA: TGTGCCAGCAGCTACCCCGGGTACGGGAGGGCCGAAAATGAGCAGTTCTTC. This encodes CASSYPGYGRAENEQFF.

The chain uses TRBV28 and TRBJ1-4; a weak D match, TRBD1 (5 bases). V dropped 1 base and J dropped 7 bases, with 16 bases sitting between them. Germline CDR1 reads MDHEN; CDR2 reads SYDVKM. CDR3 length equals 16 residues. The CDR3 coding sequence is TGTGCCAGCAGTTTATTAGGACAAAGGGGTGGTGAAAAACTGTTTTTT. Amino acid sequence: CASSLLGQRGGEKLFF.

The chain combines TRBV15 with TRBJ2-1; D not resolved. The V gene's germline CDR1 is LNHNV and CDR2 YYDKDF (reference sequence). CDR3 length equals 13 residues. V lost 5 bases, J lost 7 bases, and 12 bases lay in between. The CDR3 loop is CATSSLVDNEQFF. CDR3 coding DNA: TGTGCCACCAGCTCACTTGTCGATAATGAGCAGTTCTTC.

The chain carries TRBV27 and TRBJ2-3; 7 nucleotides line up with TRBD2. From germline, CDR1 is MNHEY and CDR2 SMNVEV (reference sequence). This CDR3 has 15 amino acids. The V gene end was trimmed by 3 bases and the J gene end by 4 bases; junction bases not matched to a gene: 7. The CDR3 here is CASSFGGRGADTQYF. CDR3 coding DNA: TGTGCCAGCAGTTTCGGCGGGAGAGGTGCAGATACGCAGTATTTT.

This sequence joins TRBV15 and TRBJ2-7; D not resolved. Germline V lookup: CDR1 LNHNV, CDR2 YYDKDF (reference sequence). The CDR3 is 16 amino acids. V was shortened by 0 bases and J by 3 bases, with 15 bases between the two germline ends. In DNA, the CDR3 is TGTGCCACCAGCAGAGATTCTCCCAGTTCGAACTACGAGCAGTACTTC. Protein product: CATSRDSPSSNYEQYF.

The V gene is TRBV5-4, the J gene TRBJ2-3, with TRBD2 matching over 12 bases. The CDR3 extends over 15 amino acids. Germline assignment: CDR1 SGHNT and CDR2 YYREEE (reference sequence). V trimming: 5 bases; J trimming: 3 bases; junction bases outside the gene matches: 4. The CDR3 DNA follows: TGTGCCAGCAGAGCAACTAGCGGGAGGACAGATACGCAGTATTTT. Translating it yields CASRATSGRTDTQYF. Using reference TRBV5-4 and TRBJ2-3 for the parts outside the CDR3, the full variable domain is ETGVTQSPTHLIKTRGQQVTLRCSSQSGHNTVSWYQQALGQGPQFIFQYYREEENGRGNFPPRFSGLQFPNYSSELNVNALELDDSALYLCASRATSGRTDTQYFGPGTRLTVL.

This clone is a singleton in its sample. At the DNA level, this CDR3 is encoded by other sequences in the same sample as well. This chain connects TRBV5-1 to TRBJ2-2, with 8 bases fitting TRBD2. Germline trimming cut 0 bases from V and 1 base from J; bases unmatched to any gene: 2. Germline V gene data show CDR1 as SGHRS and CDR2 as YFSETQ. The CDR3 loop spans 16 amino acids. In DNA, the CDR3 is TGCGCCAGCAGCTTGGGGCTAGCGGGGAACACCGGGGAGCTGTTTTTT. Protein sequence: CASSLGLAGNTGELFF. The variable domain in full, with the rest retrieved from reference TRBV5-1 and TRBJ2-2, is KAGVTQTPRYLIKTRGQQVTLSCSPISGHRSVSWYQQTPGQGLQFLFEYFSETQRNKGNFPGRFSGRQFSNSRSEMNVSTLELGDSALYLCASSLGLAGNTGELFFGEGSRLTVL.

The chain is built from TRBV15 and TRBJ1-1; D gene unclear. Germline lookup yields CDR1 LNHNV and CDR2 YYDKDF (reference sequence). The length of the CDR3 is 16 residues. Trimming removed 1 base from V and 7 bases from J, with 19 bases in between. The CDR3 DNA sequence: TGTGCCACCAGCAGAGTGGCAGGTCGGATAAACTATGAAGCTTTCTTT. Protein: CATSRVAGRINYEAFF. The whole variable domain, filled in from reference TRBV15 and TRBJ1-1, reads DAMVIQNPRYQVTQFGKPVTLSCSQTLNHNVMYWYQQKSSQAPKLLFHYYDKDFNNEADTPDNFQSRRPNTSFCFLDIRSPGLGDTAMYLCATSRVAGRINYEAFFGQGTRLTVV.